One sample yielded the 18 T cell receptor beta chains listed below, sequenced in a study of cytomegalovirus exposure and HLA in healthy donors. Primers for the PCR totalled 60 Vbeta and 13 Jbeta. Profiled with immunoSEQ multiplex PCR; TCRdb holds only in-frame clones, not every one. The data hold some 130,000 clones, with nearly 80% observed a single time. Sequenced input: PBMCs. The receptors shown here come from a man aged 25-45 years in good health and CMV-seronegative.

The rearrangement links TRBV9 to TRBJ1-1, with a tentative D call TRBD1 (6 bases). CDR3 length equals 15 residues. From germline, CDR1 is SGDLS and CDR2 YYNGEE. With 3 bases removed from V and 2 bases from J, the gap between germline ends came to 14 bases. The CDR3 here is CASSAQGSHNTEAFF. CDR3 in DNA: TGTGCCAGCAGCGCACAGGGTTCTCACAACACTGAAGCTTTCTTT.

This clone was counted many times. V and J are TRBV28 and TRBJ2-7; 9 nucleotides agree with TRBD1. The CDR3 has 15 residues. J was trimmed by 3 bases and V by 4 bases; bases with no gene match: 7. CDR1 is MDHEN, CDR2 SYDVKM, per germline. CDR3 amino acids: CASSYTGGAVYEQYF. DNA for the CDR3: TGTGCCAGCAGTTACACAGGGGGCGCCGTCTACGAGCAGTACTTC.

This rearrangement joins TRBV19 to TRBJ2-1; D remains ambiguous. Trimming pared 5 bases from V and 9 bases from J, leaving 17 bases between. CDR1 and CDR2 (germline): LNHDA, SQIVND (reference sequence). This CDR3 has 14 residues. The CDR3 coding sequence is TGTGCCAGTAGTGCCTCCCCCATGAAAGCTGAGCAGTTCTTC. Translating it yields CASSASPMKAEQFF.

V gene TRBV10-1 combines with J gene TRBJ2-3, with D hard to call. V was pared by 3 bases and J by 1 base, with 8 bases between. The CDR3 totals 14 residues. Germline V CDR1 and CDR2: WNHNN, SYGVQD (reference sequence). In DNA, the CDR3 is TGCGCCAGCAGTGACCCGGTACGCACAGATACGCAGTATTTT. Its translation is CASSDPVRTDTQYF.

The chain links TRBV7-9 to TRBJ2-2, with D hard to call. The V gene lost 2 bases and the J gene lost 8 bases, with 6 bases spanning the gap. The CDR3 has 12 amino acids. Germline CDR1 reads SEHNR; CDR2 reads FQNEAQ (reference sequence). The CDR3 sequence: CASSLPLGELFF. CDR3 sequence (DNA): TGTGCCAGCAGCTTACCCCTTGGGGAGCTGTTTTTT.

This clone was counted only a few times. The chain couples TRBV7-9 to TRBJ1-1, with no clear D. V was pared by 2 bases and J by 4 bases, with 14 bases between. The CDR3 spans 15 residues. Germline loops: CDR1 SEHNR, CDR2 FQNEAQ (reference sequence). CDR3 sequence: CASSLSSLRGTEAFF. The CDR3 DNA is TGTGCCAGCAGCTTATCGTCGTTGCGGGGCACTGAAGCTTTCTTT.

This CDR3 reads CSVERDSNTDTQYF. For the CDR3, the DNA is TGCAGCGTTGAACGGGACTCAAACACAGATACGCAGTATTTT. The chain links TRBV29-1 to TRBJ2-3, with TRBD2 as a possible D gene (6 bases). Deletions cut 2 bases from V and 2 bases from J, with 11 bases between. Per germline, CDR1 SQVTM and CDR2 ANQGSEA. The CDR3 is 14 residues long.

The CDR3 sequence: CASSYSKPNREWVEPQHF. The CDR3 DNA reads TGTGCCAGCAGTTACTCGAAGCCCAACAGGGAATGGGTAGAGCCCCAGCATTTT. The V call is TRBV6-7, the J call TRBJ1-5; D possibly corresponds to TRBD1 (6 bases). TRBV6-7 belongs to the ORF category, with a function that is uncertain. The CDR3 is 18 residues long. V lost 0 bases, J lost 8 bases, and 23 bases lay in between.

The V gene is TRBV30, the J gene TRBJ2-7; 13 nucleotides align to TRBD2. CDR1 is GTSNPN, CDR2 SVGIG, per germline (reference sequence). The V gene end was trimmed by 3 bases and the J gene end by 4 bases; junction bases not matched to a gene: 12. The CDR3 consists of 17 residues. CDR3 in amino acids: CAWSRTSGGGFLYEQYF. The DNA of the CDR3 is TGTGCCTGGAGCCGAACTAGCGGGGGGGGGTTTCTGTACGAGCAGTACTTC.

This chain joins TRBV6-5 and TRBJ2-3; a weak D match, TRBD1 (6 bases). Trimming removed 4 bases at V and 4 bases at J, with 9 bases between. The CDR3 covers 13 residues. The germline CDR1 and CDR2 sequences are MNHEY and SVGAGI. In nucleotides, the CDR3 is TGTGCCAGCAGTTCCCAGGGGTCAGATACGCAGTATTTT. It is translated as CASSSQGSDTQYF.

The V call is TRBV9, the J call TRBJ1-4; D unresolved. Germline assignment: CDR1 SGDLS and CDR2 YYNGEE. The CDR3 runs to 14 residues. Between the trimmed V and J ends, which lost 0 bases and 8 bases, there was a span of 11 bases. CDR3 loop: CASSVGPRREKLFF. CDR3 in DNA: TGTGCCAGCAGCGTAGGACCCAGGAGGGAAAAACTGTTTTTT.

The chain joins TRBV6-4 to TRBJ2-3, with 9 bases aligning to TRBD2. The V and J ends lost 2 bases and 1 base, in that order; junction bases with no gene match: 4. Germline V CDR1 and CDR2: MRHNA, SNTAGT. The CDR3 consists of 16 residues. CDR3 sequence: CASSDEASGGTDTQYF. The CDR3, as DNA: TGTGCCAGCAGTGACGAGGCTAGCGGGGGCACAGATACGCAGTATTTT.

The V call is TRBV2, the J call TRBJ2-1; D ambiguous. Per the germline V gene, CDR1 is SNHLY and CDR2 is FYNNEI. The CDR3 has 14 residues. V was clipped by 6 bases and J by 4 bases, with 13 bases between them. In DNA form, the CDR3 reads TGTGCCAGCAGGAGGATCAGCGTTTACAATGAGCAGTTCTTC. It codes for CASRRISVYNEQFF. The full variable domain, its missing parts supplied by reference TRBV2 and TRBJ2-1, is EPEVTQTPSHQVTQMGQEVILRCVPISNHLYFYWYRQILGQKVEFLVSFYNNEISEKSEIFDDQFSVERPDGSNFTLKIRSTKLEDSAMYFCASRRISVYNEQFFGPGTRLTVL.

The chain employs TRBV5-4 and TRBJ2-7, with TRBD1 matching over 10 bases. The CDR3 covers 14 residues. Trimming took 4 bases from V and 5 from J; bases not matched to a gene: 6. Germline values: CDR1 SGHNT, CDR2 YYREEE (reference sequence). The CDR3 region is CASSGPTGGHEQYF. The CDR3 DNA sequence: TGTGCCAGCAGCGGACCGACAGGGGGCCACGAGCAGTACTTC. Complete variable domain (other parts from reference TRBV5-4 and TRBJ2-7): ETGVTQSPTHLIKTRGQQVTLRCSSQSGHNTVSWYQQALGQGPQFIFQYYREEENGRGNFPPRFSGLQFPNYSSELNVNALELDDSALYLCASSGPTGGHEQYFGPGTRLTVT.

As concerns this clone: At one end, the junction sequence differs from germline, possibly due to a read error. V gene TRBV4-1 combines with J gene TRBJ2-7, with 7 bases fitting TRBD1. CDR1 is MGHRA and CDR2 is YSYEKL in the germline V gene. The CDR3 spans 14 residues. CDR3 sequence: CASSKETGEREQYF. As DNA, the CDR3 is TGCGCCAGCAGCAAAGAAACAGGGGAGCGCGAGCAGTACTTC.

V and J are TRBV6-5 and TRBJ2-2; 8 nucleotides match TRBD1. Germline CDR1 is MNHEY and CDR2 is SVGAGI. The CDR3 is made up of 14 amino acids. Losses at the gene ends were 6 bases for V and 2 bases for J; bases not matched to a gene: 2. CDR3 residues: CASRDRGNTGELFF. The CDR3, as DNA: TGTGCCAGCAGAGACAGGGGTAACACCGGGGAGCTGTTTTTT.

J is TRBJ1-2 and V is TRBV21-1; TRBD1 is the table's D call and was not checked against the DNA. TRBV21-1 is deemed a pseudogene. This CDR3 has 15 amino acids. The CDR3 here is CASRTEGQGADGYTF. CDR3 DNA: TGTGCCAGCAGGACAGAGGGACAGGGGGCGGATGGCTACACCTTC.

For this clone: The junction shows a germline mismatch at one end, possibly a read error. Other DNA sequences within the sample encode an identical CDR3. The J gene is TRBJ2-3, the V gene TRBV5-6, with D tentatively TRBD1 (6 bases). The CDR3 spans 16 residues. Germline CDR1 SGHDT, CDR2 YYEEEE. This chain's CDR3 is CASSPPGHRAPDTQYF. The CDR3 DNA sequence: TGCGCCAGCAGCCCCCCGGGACATAGGGCTCCGGATACGCAGTATTTT.